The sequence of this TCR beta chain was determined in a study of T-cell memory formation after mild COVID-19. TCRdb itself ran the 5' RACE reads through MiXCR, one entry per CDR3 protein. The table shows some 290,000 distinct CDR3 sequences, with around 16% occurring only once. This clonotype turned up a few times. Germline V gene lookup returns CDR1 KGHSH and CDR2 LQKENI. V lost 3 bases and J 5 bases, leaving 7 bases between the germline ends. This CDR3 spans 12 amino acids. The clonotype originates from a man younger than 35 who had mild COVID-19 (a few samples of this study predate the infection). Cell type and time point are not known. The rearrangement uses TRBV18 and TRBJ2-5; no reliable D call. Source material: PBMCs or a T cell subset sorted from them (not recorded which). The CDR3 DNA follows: TGTGCCAGCTCACCGATCGGGGAGACCCAGTACTTC. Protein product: CASSPIGETQYF.